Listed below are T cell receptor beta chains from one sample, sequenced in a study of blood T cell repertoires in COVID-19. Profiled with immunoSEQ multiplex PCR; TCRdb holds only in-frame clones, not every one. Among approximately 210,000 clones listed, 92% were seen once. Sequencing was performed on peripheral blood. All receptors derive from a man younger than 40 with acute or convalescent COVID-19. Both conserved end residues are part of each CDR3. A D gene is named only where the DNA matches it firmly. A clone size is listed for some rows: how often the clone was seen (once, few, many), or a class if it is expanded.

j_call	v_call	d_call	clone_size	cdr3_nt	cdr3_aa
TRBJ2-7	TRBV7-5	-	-	TGTGCCAGAAGCTCCCGGGACAGGGAGGTGGGGCAGTACTTC	CARSSRDREVGQYF
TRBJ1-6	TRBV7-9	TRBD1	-	TGTGCCAGCAGCTTACCTCGGACAGGGGGCTCATTTAGTAATTCACCCCTCCACTTT	CASSLPRTGGSFSNSPLHF
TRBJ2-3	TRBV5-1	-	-	TGCGCCAGCAGCTTCCTCACAGATACGCAGTATTTT	CASSFLTDTQYF
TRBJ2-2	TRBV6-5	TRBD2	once	TGTGCCAGCAGAGCGGGGGGGGCGTTAACCGGGGAGCTGTTTTTT	CASRAGGALTGELFF
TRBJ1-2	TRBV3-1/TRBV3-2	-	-	TGTGCCAGCAGCCAAGACAGGGTCGGCTATGGCTACACCTTC	CASSQDRVGYGYTF
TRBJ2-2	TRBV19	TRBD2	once	TGTGCCAGTAGTGGTAGGAGCGGGGCGCTAGCCGGGGAGCTGTTTTTT	CASSGRSGALAGELFF
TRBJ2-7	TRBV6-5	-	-	TGTGCCAGCAATATGGCAGATTTCTCCTACGAGCAGTACTTC	CASNMADFSYEQYF
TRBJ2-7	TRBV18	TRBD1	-	TGTGCCAGCTCAAGACAGGGGAGCCCCTACGAGCAGTACTTC	CASSRQGSPYEQYF
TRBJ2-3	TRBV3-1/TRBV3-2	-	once	TGTGCCAGCAGCCCCCGTTTCCGCGGGGGCACAGATACGCAGTATTTT	CASSPRFRGGTDTQYF
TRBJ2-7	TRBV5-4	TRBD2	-	TGTGCCAGCAGCCCTAGCGGGAGCTCCTACGAGCAGTACTTC	CASSPSGSSYEQYF
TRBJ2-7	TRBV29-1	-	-	TGCAGCACACTGACAGGCCCCGGCGAGCAGTACTTC	CSTLTGPGEQYF
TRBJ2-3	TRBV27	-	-	TGTGCCAGCAGCAACACAGATACGCAGTATTTT	CASSNTDTQYF
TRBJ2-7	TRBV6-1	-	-	TGTGCCAGCAGTGATAACTACGAGCAGTACTTC	CASSDNYEQYF
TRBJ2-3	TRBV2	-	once	TGTGCCGGGAGGGGACAGGCGTCCACAGATACGCAGTATTTT	CAGRGQASTDTQYF
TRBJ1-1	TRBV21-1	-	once	TGTGCCAGCAGCGTCCGACAGGGAGGCACTGAAGCTTTCTTT	CASSVRQGGTEAFF
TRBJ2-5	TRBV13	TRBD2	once	TGTGCCAGCAGCTTGGCTAGCGGGACACGAGAGACCCAGTACTTC	CASSLASGTRETQYF
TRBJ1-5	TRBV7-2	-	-	TGTGCCAGCAGTTTCTTAAATCAGCCCCAGCATTTT	CASSFLNQPQHF
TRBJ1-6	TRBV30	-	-	TGTGCCTGGAGTGTAAGGCAGGGGTATTCACCCCTCCACTTT	CAWSVRQGYSPLHF
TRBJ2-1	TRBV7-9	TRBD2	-	TGTGCCAGCAGCAAAACCGTGGGACTAGCGGGAGGGGGTGAGCAGTTCTTC	CASSKTVGLAGGGEQFF
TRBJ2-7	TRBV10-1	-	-	TGCGCCAGCAGTGAGGAAAGAATGAGCTCCTACGAGCAGTACTTC	CASSEERMSSYEQYF
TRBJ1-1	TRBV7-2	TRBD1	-	TGTGCCAGCAGCTTAGGGGCCCCAGGGACAGGCACTGAAGCTTTCTTT	CASSLGAPGTGTEAFF
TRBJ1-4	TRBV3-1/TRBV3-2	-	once	TGTGCCAGCAGCACCAGGACAAATGAAAAACTGTTTTTT	CASSTRTNEKLFF
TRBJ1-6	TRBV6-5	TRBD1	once	TGTGCCAGCAGACTCGGACAGGGAGATTCACCCCTCCACTTT	CASRLGQGDSPLHF
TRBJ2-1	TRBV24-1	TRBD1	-	TGTGCCACCAGTGATCCGTCAGGGGGTTTTTATGAGCAGTTCTTC	CATSDPSGGFYEQFF
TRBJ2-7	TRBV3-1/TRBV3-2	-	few	TGTGCCAGCAGCTCGTGGACTACCCAAGGGGAGCAGTACTTC	CASSSWTTQGEQYF
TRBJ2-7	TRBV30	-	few	TGTGCCTGGAGTACGCGGGGGCTTTCCCACGAGCAGTACTTC	CAWSTRGLSHEQYF
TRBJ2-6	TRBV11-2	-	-	TGTGCCAGCAGCTTAGAGGGTTTGGGCTCAGGGGCCAACGTCCTGACTTTC	CASSLEGLGSGANVLTF
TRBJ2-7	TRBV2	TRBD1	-	TGTGCCAGCAGTGAAGACAGGGGTGGGCTCGAGCAGTACTTC	CASSEDRGGLEQYF
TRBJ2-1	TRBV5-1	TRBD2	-	TGCGCCAGCAGCGTGACTAGCGCAGGCTCCTACAATGAGCAGTTCTTC	CASSVTSAGSYNEQFF
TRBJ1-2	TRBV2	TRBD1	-	TGTGCCAGCAGTGAAGCCCGACAGGGTACTGGCTACACCTTC	CASSEARQGTGYTF
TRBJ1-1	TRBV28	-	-	TGTGCCAGCAGTTCCCCGACAGGGAACACTGAAGCTTTCTTT	CASSSPTGNTEAFF
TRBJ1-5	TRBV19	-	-	TGTGCCAGTACCGGGGGGAAGGGGAGGGGTTGGAGCAATCAGCCCCAGCATTTT	CASTGGKGRGWSNQPQHF
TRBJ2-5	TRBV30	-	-	TGTGCCTGGACCCTCCCCCCCTATCCTCTCCAAGAGACCCAGTACTTC	CAWTLPPYPLQETQYF
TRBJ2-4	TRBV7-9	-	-	TGTGCCAGCAGCTTACAGGGTTGGGCCAAAAACATTCAGTACTTC	CASSLQGWAKNIQYF
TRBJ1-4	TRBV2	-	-	TGTGCCAGCAGTTCCTATGAAAAACTGTTTTTT	CASSSYEKLFF